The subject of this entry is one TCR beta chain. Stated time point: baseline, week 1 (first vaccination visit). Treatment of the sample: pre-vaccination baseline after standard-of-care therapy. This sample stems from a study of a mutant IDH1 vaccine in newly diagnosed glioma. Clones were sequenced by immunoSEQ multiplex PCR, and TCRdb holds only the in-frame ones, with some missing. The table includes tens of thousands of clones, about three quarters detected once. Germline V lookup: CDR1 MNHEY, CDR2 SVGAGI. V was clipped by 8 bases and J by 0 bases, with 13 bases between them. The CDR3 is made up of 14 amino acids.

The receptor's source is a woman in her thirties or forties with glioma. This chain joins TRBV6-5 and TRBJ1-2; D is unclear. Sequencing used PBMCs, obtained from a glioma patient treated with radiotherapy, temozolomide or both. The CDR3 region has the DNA TGTGCCAGCCGCCCCGGTGGGCCTAACTATGGCTACACCTTC. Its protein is CASRPGGPNYGYTF.